Each of the 5 T cell receptor beta chains below was sequenced from the same sample in a study of technical replicates of blood from several donors. Here immunoSEQ multiplex PCR was the method, and the copy in TCRdb shows in-frame clones only, minus some. The sample has nearly 80,000 clones; 80% to 95% are singletons. Sequenced: T cells isolated from PBMCs. The receptors shown here come from a human donor in good health.

This clone is a singleton in its sample. The chain carries TRBV30 and TRBJ2-3; no definite D call. Germline-derived CDR1 and CDR2 are GTSNPN and SVGIG (reference sequence). CDR3 length: 12 amino acids. V dropped 0 bases and J dropped 5 bases, with 6 bases sitting between them. CDR3 amino acids: CAWSVVRDTQYF. The CDR3 DNA reads as TGTGCCTGGAGTGTAGTCAGAGATACGCAGTATTTT.

This clone was seen a few times. The V gene is TRBV19, the J gene TRBJ1-3; 7 bases map to TRBD1. CDR1 and CDR2 from the germline V gene are LNHDA and SQIVND (reference sequence). The CDR3 consists of 16 residues. J gave up 4 bases and V 0 bases, and 6 bases lay outside the gene matches. CDR3 protein: CASSIDLTGPGNTIYF. CDR3 sequence (DNA): TGTGCCAGTAGTATAGACTTGACAGGGCCCGGAAACACCATATATTTT.

This clone was counted a single time. This chain joins TRBV7-2 and TRBJ1-3; D might be TRBD1 (6 bases). This CDR3 is built from 17 residues. CDR1 SGHTA and CDR2 FQGNSA come from the germline V gene. V was trimmed by 4 bases and J by 0 bases, leaving 16 bases between them. The CDR3 loop is CASSSPSGGLSGNTIYF. CDR3 in DNA: TGTGCCAGCAGCTCGCCCTCGGGGGGCCTCTCTGGAAACACCATATATTTT.

This rearrangement joins TRBV9 to TRBJ2-2, with 15 bases aligning to TRBD2. The germline CDR1 and CDR2 sequences are SGDLS and YYNGEE. The CDR3 length is 18 residues. With V trimmed by 2 bases and J by 7 bases, 9 bases remained unmatched. CDR3 nucleotides: TGTGCCAGCAGCGTGCGTGGGACTAGCGGGAGGAGTGGCGGGGAGCTGTTTTTT. Its protein product is CASSVRGTSGRSGGELFF.

The chain combines TRBV4-3 with TRBJ2-7; the D gene is possibly TRBD1 (5 bases). V was pared by 1 base and J by 4 bases, with 14 bases between. The germline CDR1 and CDR2 sequences are LGHNA and YSLEER. The CDR3 totals 15 residues. The chain's CDR3 is CASSQALLGVYEQYF. The DNA for the CDR3 is TGCGCCAGCAGCCAAGCGCTTCTAGGGGTTTACGAGCAGTACTTC.